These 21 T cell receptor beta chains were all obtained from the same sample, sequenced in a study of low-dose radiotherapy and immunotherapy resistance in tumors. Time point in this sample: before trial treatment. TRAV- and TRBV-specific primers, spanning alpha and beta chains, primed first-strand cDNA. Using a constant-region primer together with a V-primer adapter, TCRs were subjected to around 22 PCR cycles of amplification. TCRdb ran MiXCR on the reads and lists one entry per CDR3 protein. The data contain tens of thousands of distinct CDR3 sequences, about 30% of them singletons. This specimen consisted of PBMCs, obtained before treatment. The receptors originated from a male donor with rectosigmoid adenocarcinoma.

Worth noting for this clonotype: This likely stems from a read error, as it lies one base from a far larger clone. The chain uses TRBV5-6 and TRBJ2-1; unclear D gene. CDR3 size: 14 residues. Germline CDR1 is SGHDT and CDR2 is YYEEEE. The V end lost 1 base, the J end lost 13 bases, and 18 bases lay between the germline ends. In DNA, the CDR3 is TGTGCCAGCAGCTTGATACAGAGAAAAGAGACCCAGTTCTTC. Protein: CASSLIQRKETQFF.

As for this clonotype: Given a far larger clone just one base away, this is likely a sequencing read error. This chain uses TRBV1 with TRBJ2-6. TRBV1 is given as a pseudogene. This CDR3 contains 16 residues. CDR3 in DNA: TGCGCCAGCAGCCGAGTAGGTTGGTGGGGGGCCAACGTCCTGACTTTC. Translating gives CASSRVGWWGANVLTF.

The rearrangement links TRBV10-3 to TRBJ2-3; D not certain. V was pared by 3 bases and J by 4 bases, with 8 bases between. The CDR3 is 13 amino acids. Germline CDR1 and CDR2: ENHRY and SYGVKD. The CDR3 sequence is CAISDPNADTQYF. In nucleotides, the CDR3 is TGTGCCATCAGTGACCCTAACGCAGATACGCAGTATTTT.

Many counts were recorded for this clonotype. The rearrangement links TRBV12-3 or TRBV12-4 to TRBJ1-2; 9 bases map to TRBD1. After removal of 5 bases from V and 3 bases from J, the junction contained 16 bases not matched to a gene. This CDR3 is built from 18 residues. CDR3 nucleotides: TGTGCCAGCAGTCCTCGCCAGGGGACGACAGGGGGATACTATGGCTACACCTTC. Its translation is CASSPRQGTTGGYYGYTF.

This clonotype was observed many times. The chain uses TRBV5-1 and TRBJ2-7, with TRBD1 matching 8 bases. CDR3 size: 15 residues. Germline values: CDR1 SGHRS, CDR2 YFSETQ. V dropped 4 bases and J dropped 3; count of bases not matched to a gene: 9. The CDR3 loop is CASSTAGQGFYEQYF. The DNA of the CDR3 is TGCGCCAGCAGCACCGCCGGACAGGGTTTCTACGAGCAGTACTTC.

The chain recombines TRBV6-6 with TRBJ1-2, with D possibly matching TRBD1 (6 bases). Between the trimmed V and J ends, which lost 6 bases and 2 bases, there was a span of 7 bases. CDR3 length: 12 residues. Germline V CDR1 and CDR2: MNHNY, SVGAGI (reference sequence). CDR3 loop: CASRGGNYGYTF. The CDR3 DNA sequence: TGTGCCAGCAGAGGGGGAAACTATGGCTACACCTTC.

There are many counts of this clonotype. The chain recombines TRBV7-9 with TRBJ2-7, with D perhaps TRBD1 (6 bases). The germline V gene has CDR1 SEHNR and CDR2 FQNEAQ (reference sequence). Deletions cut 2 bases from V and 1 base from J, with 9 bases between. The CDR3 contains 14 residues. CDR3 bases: TGTGCCAGCAGCTTAAGACAGGAGTCCTACGAGCAGTACTTC. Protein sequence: CASSLRQESYEQYF.

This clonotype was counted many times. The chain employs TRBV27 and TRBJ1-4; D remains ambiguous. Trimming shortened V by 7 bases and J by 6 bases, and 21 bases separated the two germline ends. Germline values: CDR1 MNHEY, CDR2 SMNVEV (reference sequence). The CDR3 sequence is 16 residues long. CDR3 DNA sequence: TGTGCCAGCACCTTAATTGGCGGGGTGGGCTATGAAAAACTGTTTTTT. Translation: CASTLIGGVGYEKLFF.

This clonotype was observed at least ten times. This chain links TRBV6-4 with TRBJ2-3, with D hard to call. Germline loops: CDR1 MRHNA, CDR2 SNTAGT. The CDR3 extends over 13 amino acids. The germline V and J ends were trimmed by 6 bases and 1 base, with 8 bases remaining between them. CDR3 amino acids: CASSEFGTDTQYF. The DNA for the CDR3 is TGTGCCAGCAGCGAATTCGGCACAGATACGCAGTATTTT.

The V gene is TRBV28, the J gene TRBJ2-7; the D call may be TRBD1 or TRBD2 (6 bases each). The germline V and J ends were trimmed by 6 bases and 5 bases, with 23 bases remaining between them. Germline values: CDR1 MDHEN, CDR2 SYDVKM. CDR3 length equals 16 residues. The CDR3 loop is CASRSQGGSSYNEQYF. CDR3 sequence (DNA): TGTGCCAGCAGGAGCCAAGGGGGGAGCTCCTACAACGAGCAGTACTTC.

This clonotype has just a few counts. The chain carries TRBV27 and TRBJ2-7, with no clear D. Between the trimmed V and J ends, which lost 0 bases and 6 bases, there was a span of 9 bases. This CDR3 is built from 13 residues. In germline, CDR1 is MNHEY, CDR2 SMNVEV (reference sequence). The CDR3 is CASSLSEFREQYF. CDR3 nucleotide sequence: TGTGCCAGCAGTTTATCGGAGTTCCGCGAGCAGTACTTC.

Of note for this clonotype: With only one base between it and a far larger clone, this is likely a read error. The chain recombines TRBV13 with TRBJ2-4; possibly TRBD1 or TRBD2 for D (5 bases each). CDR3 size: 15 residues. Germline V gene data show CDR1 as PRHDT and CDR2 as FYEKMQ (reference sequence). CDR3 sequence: CAGRASRTAKNIQYF. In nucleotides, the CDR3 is TGTGCCGGCAGGGCTAGCAGGACAGCCAAAAACATTCAGTACTTC.

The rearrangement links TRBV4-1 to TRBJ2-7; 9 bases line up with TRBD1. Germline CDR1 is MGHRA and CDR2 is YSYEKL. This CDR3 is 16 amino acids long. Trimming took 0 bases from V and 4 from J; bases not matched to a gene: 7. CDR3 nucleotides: TGCGCCAGCAGCCAAGATGAAGGACAGGGGCTATACGAGCAGTACTTC. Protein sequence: CASSQDEGQGLYEQYF.

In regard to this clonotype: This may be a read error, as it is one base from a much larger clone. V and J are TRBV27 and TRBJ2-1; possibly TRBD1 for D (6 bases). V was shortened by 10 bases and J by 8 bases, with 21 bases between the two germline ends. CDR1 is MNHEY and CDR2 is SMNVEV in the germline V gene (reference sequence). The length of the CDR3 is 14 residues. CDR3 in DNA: TGTGCCACCAAGGGGGAATGGGAACGGTATGAGCAGTTCTTC. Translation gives CATKGEWERYEQFF.

This CDR3 reads CAWSGQGGYTF. Written as DNA, the CDR3 is TGTGCCTGGAGTGGGCAGGGAGGCTACACCTTC. The chain recombines TRBV30 with TRBJ1-2, with D perhaps TRBD1 (5 bases). CDR1 GTSNPN and CDR2 SVGIG come from the germline V gene (reference sequence). The CDR3 has 11 amino acids. The V and J ends lost 1 base and 8 bases respectively, with 8 bases between them. The variable domain in full, completed from reference TRBV30 and TRBJ1-2, reads SQTIHQWPATLVQPVGSPLSLECTVEGTSNPNLYWYRQAAGRGLQLLFYSVGIGQISSEVPQNLSASRPQDRQFILSSKKLLLSDSGFYLCAWSGQGGYTFGSGTRLTVV.

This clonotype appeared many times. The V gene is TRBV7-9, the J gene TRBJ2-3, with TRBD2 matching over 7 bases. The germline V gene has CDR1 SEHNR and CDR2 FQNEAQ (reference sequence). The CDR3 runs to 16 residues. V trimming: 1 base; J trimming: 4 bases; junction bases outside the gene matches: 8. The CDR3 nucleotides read TGTGCCAGCAGCTTAGGGGGTAGCGGGCATTCAGATACGCAGTATTTT. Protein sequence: CASSLGGSGHSDTQYF. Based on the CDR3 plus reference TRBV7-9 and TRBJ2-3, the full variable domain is DTGVSQNPRHKITKRGQNVTFRCDPISEHNRLYWYRQTLGQGPEFLTYFQNEAQLEKSRLLSDRFSAERPKGSFSTLEIQRTEQGDSAMYLCASSLGGSGHSDTQYFGPGTRLTVL.

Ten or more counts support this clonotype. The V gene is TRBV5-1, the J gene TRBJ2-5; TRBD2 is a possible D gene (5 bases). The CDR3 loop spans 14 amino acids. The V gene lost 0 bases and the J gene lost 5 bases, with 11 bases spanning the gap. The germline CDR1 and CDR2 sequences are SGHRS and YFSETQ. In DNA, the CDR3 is TGCGCCAGCAGCTTGGTGCTAGCTAGGGAGACCCAGTACTTC. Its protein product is CASSLVLARETQYF. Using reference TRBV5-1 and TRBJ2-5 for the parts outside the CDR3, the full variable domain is KAGVTQTPRYLIKTRGQQVTLSCSPISGHRSVSWYQQTPGQGLQFLFEYFSETQRNKGNFPGRFSGRQFSNSRSEMNVSTLELGDSALYLCASSLVLARETQYFGPGTRLLVL.

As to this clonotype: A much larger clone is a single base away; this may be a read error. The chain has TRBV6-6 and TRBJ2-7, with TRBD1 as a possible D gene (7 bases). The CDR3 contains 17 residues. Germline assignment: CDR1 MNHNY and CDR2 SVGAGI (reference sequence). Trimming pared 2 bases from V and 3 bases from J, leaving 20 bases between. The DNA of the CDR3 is TGTGCCAGCAGTTACCTCGGGCAGGGGGGCAGCTGCTACGAGCAGTACTTC. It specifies CASSYLGQGGSCYEQYF.

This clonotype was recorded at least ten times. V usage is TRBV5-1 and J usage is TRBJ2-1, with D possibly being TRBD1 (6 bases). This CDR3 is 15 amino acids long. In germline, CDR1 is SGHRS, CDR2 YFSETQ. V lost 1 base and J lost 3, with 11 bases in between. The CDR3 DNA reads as TGCGCCAGCAGCTTGTCACAGGGATTCTACAATGAGCAGTTCTTC. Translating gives CASSLSQGFYNEQFF.

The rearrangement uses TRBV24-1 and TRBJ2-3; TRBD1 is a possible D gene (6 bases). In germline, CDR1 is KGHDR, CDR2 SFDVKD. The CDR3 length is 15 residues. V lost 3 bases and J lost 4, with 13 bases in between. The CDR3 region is CATSDRRGLPDTQYF. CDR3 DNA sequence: TGTGCCACCAGTGATCGCAGGGGCCTCCCAGATACGCAGTATTTT.

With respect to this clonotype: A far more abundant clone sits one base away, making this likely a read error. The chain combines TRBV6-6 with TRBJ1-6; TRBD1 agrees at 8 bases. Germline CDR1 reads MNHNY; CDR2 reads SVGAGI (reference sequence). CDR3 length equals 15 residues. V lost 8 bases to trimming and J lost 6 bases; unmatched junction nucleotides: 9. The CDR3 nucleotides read TGTGCCAGCGGTACCAGACAGGGGCCTAATTCACCCCTCCACTTT. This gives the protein CASGTRQGPNSPLHF.